A single sample gave rise to the 3 T cell receptor beta chains below, sequenced in a study of Ad26.COV2.S vaccination and SARS-CoV-2 variants. Profiled with immunoSEQ multiplex PCR; TCRdb holds only in-frame clones, not every one. The table shows 350,000 to 600,000 clones, with nearly 90% occurring only once. Treatment defined: roughly 20 received Ad26.COV2.S at low or high dose, single or two shots; several received placebo; per-sample allocation not given. Sample collection was performed on day 63 after the first vaccine or placebo injection. The sequencing used peripheral blood, collected in a trial of Ad26.COV2.S vaccine versus placebo. The receptors here all came from a person aged 18 to 65 who received the Ad26.COV2.S COVID-19 vaccine or a placebo.

CDR3 sequence (DNA): TGTGCCAGCAGTTACTCCAGGACTAGCGGGAGGTACGAGCAGTACTTC. Its protein is CASSYSRTSGRYEQYF. The chain links TRBV6-5 to TRBJ2-7; 14 bases match TRBD2. This CDR3 contains 16 residues. CDR1 is MNHEY and CDR2 is SVGAGI in the germline V gene. Germline trimming cut 0 bases from V and 4 bases from J; bases unmatched to any gene: 2.

This clone was seen a single time. V gene TRBV7-2 combines with J gene TRBJ2-5, with D unresolved. Trimming left V 1 base short and J 4 bases short, with 7 bases between. The CDR3 runs 13 residues. Germline V CDR1 and CDR2: SGHTA, FQGNSA. The CDR3 sequence is CASSLVVVETQYF. CDR3 DNA sequence: TGTGCCAGCAGCTTAGTGGTTGTAGAGACCCAGTACTTC.

Concerning this clone: An end of the junction does not agree with germline; a read error may underlie this. CDR3 region: CASSYSGPPLLF. CDR3 sequence (DNA): TGTGCCAGCAGTTACTCGGGGCCACCACTCCTTTTC. This rearrangement joins TRBV6-2 or TRBV6-3 to TRBJ2-4, with D tentatively TRBD1 (5 bases). There are 12 residues in the CDR3. CDR1 is MNHEY and CDR2 is SVGEGT in the germline V gene.